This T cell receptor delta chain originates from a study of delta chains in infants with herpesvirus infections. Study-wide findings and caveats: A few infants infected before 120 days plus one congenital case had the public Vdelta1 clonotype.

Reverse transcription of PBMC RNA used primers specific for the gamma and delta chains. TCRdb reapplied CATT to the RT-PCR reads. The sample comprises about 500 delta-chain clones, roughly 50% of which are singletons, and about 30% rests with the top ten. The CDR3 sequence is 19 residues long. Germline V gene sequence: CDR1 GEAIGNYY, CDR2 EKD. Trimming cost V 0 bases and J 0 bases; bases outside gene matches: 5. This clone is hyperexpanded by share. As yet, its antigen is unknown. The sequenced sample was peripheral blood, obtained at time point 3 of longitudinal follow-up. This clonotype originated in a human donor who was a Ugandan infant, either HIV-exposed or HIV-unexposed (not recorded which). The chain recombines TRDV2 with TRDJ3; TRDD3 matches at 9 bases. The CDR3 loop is CACDTVLGDRSWDTRQMFF. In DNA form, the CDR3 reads TGTGCCTGTGACACCGTACTGGGGGACCGCTCCTGGGACACCCGACAGATGTTTTTC.